Below, 3 T cell receptor beta chains from the same sample are listed, as sequenced in a study of metastatic and nonmetastatic thyroid tumors. MiXCR reprocessed the PCR reads for TCRdb. Of 22,000 or so clones detected, roughly a sixth appear once; the ten largest clones hold 38%. There were no patients who had received any treatment before thyroid surgery. The sample comprised blood. Receptor source: a female donor with papillary thyroid cancer or a benign thyroid nodule (not recorded which). Some clones in this sample may be carry-over from other donors' samples.

The CDR3: CASSFSRLAVYEQYF. The CDR3 nucleotides read TGTGCCAGCAGCTTTTCGAGACTAGCGGTATACGAGCAGTACTTC. This chain uses TRBV11-3 with TRBJ2-7, with 9 bases matching TRBD2. CDR1 SGHNT and CDR2 YENEEA come from the germline V gene. The CDR3 loop spans 15 amino acids. After removal of 3 bases from V and 4 bases from J, the junction contained 7 bases not matched to a gene.

This clone was seen repeatedly, ten times or more. The chain is built from TRBV20-1 and TRBJ2-1, with 8 bases lining up with TRBD2. The germline CDR1 and CDR2 sequences are DFQATT and SNEGSKA (reference sequence). This CDR3 has 13 amino acids. The V segment lost 2 bases and the J segment 7 bases; nucleotides outside the gene matches: 4. In nucleotides, the CDR3 is TGCAGTGCTAGACTTCTAGCGGGTAATGAGCAGTTCTTC. It is translated as CSARLLAGNEQFF.

The sample holds a few counts of this clone. CDR3 amino acids: CASSLSGYEQYF. The CDR3 bases are TGTGCCAGCAGCTTATCTGGTTACGAGCAGTACTTC. The chain combines TRBV7-2 with TRBJ2-7; D not certain. The CDR3 totals 12 residues. Trimming left V 2 bases short and J 4 bases short, with 6 bases between. The germline CDR1 and CDR2 sequences are SGHTA and FQGNSA. Full variable domain (outside the CDR3, taken from reference TRBV7-2 and TRBJ2-7): GAGVSQSPSNKVTEKGKDVELRCDPISGHTALYWYRQSLGQGLEFLIYFQGNSAPDKSGLPSDRFSAERTGGSVSTLTIQRTQQEDSAVYLCASSLSGYEQYFGPGTRLTVT.